The entry below describes one T cell receptor beta chain. Antigen specificity is unknown. This sample stems from a study of T-cell memory formation after mild COVID-19. Turning to the study itself: TCR clusters largely stayed donor specific.

A 5'RACE reaction primed in the constant segment made cDNA libraries of TCR alpha and TCR beta, and these carried sample barcodes and UMIs. TCRdb analysed the 5' RACE reads with MiXCR anew, one entry per CDR3 protein. There are around 440,000 distinct CDR3 sequences in the sample; about 18% occur only once, and 9% to 15% lies in the top ten. There are 11 residues in the CDR3. V lost 5 bases to trimming and J lost 4 bases, with 8 bases between them. The germline gives CDR1 SQVTM, CDR2 ANQGSEA. Study findings and constraints: Memory sampled before infection contained some responding clones, suggesting cross-reactive memory joined. Day 15 to 85 contracting clones showed balanced CD4/CD8; day 15 to 37 expanders favored CD4+.

The chain employs TRBV29-1 and TRBJ1-1; D is possibly TRBD1 (5 bases). Sequencing used PBMCs or a T cell subset sorted from them (not recorded which). The receptor was isolated from an adult woman who had mild COVID-19 (a few samples of this study predate the infection). Cell type and time point are not known. CDR3 DNA sequence: TGCAGCGTTCCGAGGGGCACTGAAGCTTTCTTT. Encoded protein: CSVPRGTEAFF.